This entry lists 18 T cell receptor beta chains sequenced from one sample in a study of blood T cell repertoires in COVID-19. Profiled with immunoSEQ multiplex PCR; TCRdb holds only in-frame clones, not every one. Of around 160,000 clones detected, less than 90% appear once; the ten largest clones hold almost 6%. The sequenced material came from PBMCs or T cells enriched from blood (not recorded which). Receptors were obtained from a woman aged 50 to 60 who had been exposed to COVID-19.

V gene TRBV6-2 or TRBV6-3 combines with J gene TRBJ2-3; TRBD2 aligns across 7 bases. The trim removed 3 bases at V and 4 bases at J, leaving 4 bases unmatched. The CDR3 has 14 amino acids. Germline CDR1 MNHEY, CDR2 SVGEGT. This CDR3 reads CASSYSGGADTQYF. The CDR3 DNA follows: TGTGCCAGCAGTTATTCGGGAGGCGCAGATACGCAGTATTTT.

This clone appeared a single time. J is TRBJ2-1 and V is TRBV5-1; a possible D gene is TRBD1 (5 bases). Germline V gene data show CDR1 as SGHRS and CDR2 as YFSETQ. The V and J ends lost 2 bases and 5 bases respectively, with 14 bases between them. The CDR3 contains 15 residues. CDR3: CASSLDEAGNNEQFF. The CDR3 DNA reads TGCGCCAGCAGCTTAGACGAGGCAGGGAACAATGAGCAGTTCTTC.

J is TRBJ2-3 and V is TRBV14; D is ambiguous. CDR3 length: 18 residues. Trimming removed 0 bases from V and 4 bases from J, with 20 bases in between. Germline V gene lookup returns CDR1 SGHDN and CDR2 FVKESK. The CDR3 protein is CASSQDWANRRISDTQYF. The CDR3 DNA is TGTGCCAGCAGCCAAGATTGGGCAAATAGACGCATCTCAGATACGCAGTATTTT.

The chain couples TRBV9 to TRBJ2-2; 7 bases agree with TRBD2. Germline lookup yields CDR1 SGDLS and CDR2 YYNGEE. The length of the CDR3 is 17 residues. The V gene end was trimmed by 4 bases and the J gene end by 9 bases; junction bases not matched to a gene: 18. CDR3 bases: TGTGCCAGCAGCTCCCGAGCCCAGCGGGGAGAACACCGGGAGCTGTTTTTT. Its translation: CASSSRAQRGEHRELFF.

This rearrangement joins TRBV27 to TRBJ1-3; D not certain. Per germline, CDR1 MNHEY and CDR2 SMNVEV (reference sequence). With 3 bases removed from V and 2 bases from J, the gap between germline ends came to 11 bases. The CDR3 contains 15 residues. The CDR3 nucleotides are TGTGCCAGCAGTTTGTCCTATGCTGCTGGAAACACCATATATTTT. Protein sequence: CASSLSYAAGNTIYF.

This clone turned up a few times. CDR3 bases: TGTGCCTGGAGAGCCACGGGAGCACGTGGGGAGACCCAGTACTTC. It encodes CAWRATGARGETQYF. The chain combines TRBV30 with TRBJ2-5; a weak D match, TRBD2 (6 bases). Trimming took off 3 bases at V and 5 bases at J, with 19 bases between the two ends. Germline V gene data show CDR1 as GTSNPN and CDR2 as SVGIG (reference sequence). This CDR3 contains 15 residues.

The genes are TRBV7-2 and TRBJ2-3; TRBD2 matches 11 bases. The CDR3 consists of 13 residues. The trim removed 4 bases at V and 11 bases at J, leaving 5 bases unmatched. From germline, CDR1 is SGHTA and CDR2 FQGNSA. CDR3 loop: CASSSRLAGRQYF. DNA for the CDR3: TGTGCCAGCAGCTCCCGACTAGCGGGAAGGCAGTATTTT. Combining the CDR3 with reference TRBV7-2 and TRBJ2-3 gives the whole variable domain GAGVSQSPSNKVTEKGKDVELRCDPISGHTALYWYRQSLGQGLEFLIYFQGNSAPDKSGLPSDRFSAERTGGSVSTLTIQRTQQEDSAVYLCASSSRLAGRQYFGPGTRLTVL.

The chain recombines TRBV7-2 with TRBJ1-3; D gene unclear. The V gene lost 5 bases and the J gene lost 2 bases, with 13 bases spanning the gap. The CDR3 is 15 amino acids. Germline loops: CDR1 SGHTA, CDR2 FQGNSA. The CDR3 protein is CASSLGPAPGNTIYF. CDR3 nucleotides: TGTGCCAGCAGCCTGGGTCCAGCGCCTGGAAACACCATATATTTT.

The chain combines TRBV20-1 with TRBJ1-5; D uncertain. Germline lookup yields CDR1 DFQATT and CDR2 SNEGSKA (reference sequence). This CDR3 region has 11 residues. Trimming shortened V by 6 bases and J by 5 bases, and 8 bases separated the two germline ends. The CDR3 protein is CSATRDQPQHF. The CDR3 DNA follows: TGCAGTGCCACGAGGGATCAGCCCCAGCATTTT.

The gene calls are TRBV4-3 and TRBJ1-4, with 7 nucleotides matching TRBD1. Losses at the gene ends were 1 base for V and 12 bases for J; bases not matched to a gene: 11. Germline V gives CDR1 LGHNA, CDR2 YSLEER. The CDR3 covers 15 residues. The CDR3 sequence is CASSQGDREGRELFF. CDR3 DNA: TGCGCCAGCAGCCAAGGAGACAGGGAAGGGCGGGAACTGTTTTTT.

In this sample, this clone turned up a few times. The CDR3 DNA reads as TGTGCCAGCAGCTTCATGGACTTCGGCTACACAGATACGCAGTATTTT. Translated: CASSFMDFGYTDTQYF. This rearrangement joins TRBV5-8 to TRBJ2-3; maybe TRBD2 (5 bases). Trimming shortened V by 2 bases and J by 2 bases, and 15 bases separated the two germline ends. This CDR3 has 16 residues. From germline, CDR1 is SGHTS and CDR2 YDEGEE.

This clone was observed a single time. The J gene is TRBJ2-3, the V gene TRBV5-1; possible D gene TRBD1, 5 bases. From germline, CDR1 is SGHRS and CDR2 YFSETQ. This CDR3 has 16 residues. The germline V and J ends were trimmed by 1 base and 0 bases, with 12 bases remaining between them. CDR3 bases: TGCGCCAGCAGCTTGAGGACAATTCCTAGCACAGATACGCAGTATTTT. Protein: CASSLRTIPSTDTQYF.

This sequence joins TRBV9 and TRBJ1-4, with D uncertain. The V end lost 4 bases, the J end lost 4 bases, and 14 bases lay between the germline ends. The V gene's germline CDR1 is SGDLS and CDR2 YYNGEE. CDR3 length equals 15 residues. This CDR3 reads CASSPRPVLNEKLFF. CDR3 nucleotide sequence: TGTGCCAGCAGCCCCCGTCCGGTGCTTAATGAAAAACTGTTTTTT.

This chain joins TRBV27 and TRBJ1-4; no definite D call. The CDR3 has 13 amino acids. Germline assignment: CDR1 MNHEY and CDR2 SMNVEV (reference sequence). V was clipped by 2 bases and J by 6 bases, with 7 bases between them. The CDR3 DNA follows: TGTGCCAGCAGTTTACATCTACATGAAAAACTGTTTTTT. It is translated as CASSLHLHEKLFF.

Points on this clone: This sample includes further DNA sequences coding for the same CDR3. This sequence joins TRBV19 and TRBJ1-1, with 8 bases matching TRBD1. J lost 8 bases, V lost 5 bases, and 4 bases had no gene match. The CDR3 has 12 amino acids. Germline CDR1 and CDR2: LNHDA and SQIVND (reference sequence). The CDR3 bases are TGTGCCAGTAGTCCCCGGACAGGGGAAGCTTTCTTT. Translating gives CASSPRTGEAFF.

This clone was seen once. The chain links TRBV19 to TRBJ1-2, with TRBD1 matching over 7 bases. The CDR3 spans 17 residues. The ends lost 3 bases at V and 4 bases at J; junction bases unmatched: 14. CDR1 and CDR2 from the germline V gene are LNHDA and SQIVND (reference sequence). CDR3 sequence reads: CASSIRGGRGLIYGYTF. The CDR3 coding sequence is TGTGCCAGTAGTATTCGAGGGGGCCGGGGGCTCATCTATGGCTACACCTTC.

This sequence joins TRBV5-5 and TRBJ1-5, with 8 positions matching TRBD1. The length of the CDR3 is 16 residues. V trimming: 4 bases; J trimming: 0 bases; junction bases outside the gene matches: 6. Per the germline V gene, CDR1 is SGHKS and CDR2 is YYEKEE (reference sequence). The CDR3 nucleotides are TGTGCCAGCAGCCCAGGGGGCGGGGGTAGCAATCAGCCCCAGCATTTT. Amino acid sequence: CASSPGGGGSNQPQHF.

This chain joins TRBV18 and TRBJ2-7, with 9 bases lining up with TRBD2. Trimming took 4 bases from V and 3 from J; bases not matched to a gene: 7. CDR3 size: 15 residues. Looked up from germline, CDR1 is KGHSH and CDR2 is LQKENI. DNA for the CDR3: TGTGCCAGCTCACGCGGTAGCGGGGGTCTCTACGAGCAGTACTTC. It is translated as CASSRGSGGLYEQYF. The whole variable domain, filled in from reference TRBV18 and TRBJ2-7, reads NAGVMQNPRHLVRRRGQEARLRCSPMKGHSHVYWYRQLPEEGLKFMVYLQKENIIDESGMPKERFSAEFPKEGPSILRIQQVVRGDSAAYFCASSRGSGGLYEQYFGPGTRLTVT.